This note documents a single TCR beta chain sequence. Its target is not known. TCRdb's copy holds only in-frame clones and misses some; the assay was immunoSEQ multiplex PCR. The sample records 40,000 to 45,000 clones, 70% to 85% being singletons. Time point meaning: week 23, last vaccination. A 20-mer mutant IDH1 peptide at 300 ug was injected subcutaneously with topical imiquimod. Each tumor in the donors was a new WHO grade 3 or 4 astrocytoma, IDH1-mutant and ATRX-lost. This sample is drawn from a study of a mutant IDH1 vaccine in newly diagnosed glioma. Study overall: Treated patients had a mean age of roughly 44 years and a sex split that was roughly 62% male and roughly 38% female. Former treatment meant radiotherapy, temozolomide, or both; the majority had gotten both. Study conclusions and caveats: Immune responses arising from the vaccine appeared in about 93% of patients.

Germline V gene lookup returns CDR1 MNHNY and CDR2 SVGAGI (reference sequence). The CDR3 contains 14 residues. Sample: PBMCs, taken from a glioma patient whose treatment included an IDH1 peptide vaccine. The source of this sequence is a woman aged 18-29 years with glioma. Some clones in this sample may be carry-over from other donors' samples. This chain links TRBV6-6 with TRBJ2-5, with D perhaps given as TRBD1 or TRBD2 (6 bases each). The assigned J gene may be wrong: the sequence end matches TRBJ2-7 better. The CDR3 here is CASSYGGGLGEQYF. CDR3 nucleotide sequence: TGTGCCAGCAGTTACGGAGGGGGTTTGGGCGAGCAGTACTTC.